This entry concerns a single TCR beta chain. As yet, its antigen is unknown. This record comes from a study of Graves' ophthalmopathy and Graves' hyperthyroidism. The study, taken as a whole, reports: Blood repertoires reportedly contained most expanded thyroid clonotypes above 0.001 frequency.

CDR1 is SQVTM, CDR2 ANQGSEA, per germline. The CDR3 runs to 15 residues. V was pared by 5 bases and J by 7 bases, with 12 bases of the junction left unmatched. Amplification from RNA transcripts yielded the TCR beta CDR3 regions. HTBI primers primed a first-round RT-PCR, and a second-round multiplex PCR followed. TCRdb fed the multiplex PCR reads into MiXCR, producing one record per CDR3 protein. The sample yields over a million distinct CDR3 sequences, less than 45% seen once. J is TRBJ2-1 and V is TRBV29-1; the match to TRBD2 covers 9 bases. Sequencing was performed on peripheral blood or thyroid tissue (not recorded which). This TCR came from an adult man with Graves' hyperthyroidism. The CDR3 spells CSVPSGTHIGNEQFF. The DNA of the CDR3 is TGCAGCGTTCCTAGCGGGACCCATATTGGGAATGAGCAGTTCTTC.